This T cell receptor (beta chain) was obtained from a study of T cell repertoires in cytomegalovirus infection (dated by TCRdb to the late 2010s). Concerning the study at large: Donor HLA type was relevant to the analysis, as public TCR beta signatures indicated carriage of CMV infection together with the matching HLA type.

The paper's findings and limits, for the study overall: In both this cohort and an independent cohort of more than 350 donors, the cumulative frequency of public TCR beta family members distinguished carriers of CMV infection plus the relevant HLA type. In the ex vivo response, HLA-C-restricted CMV-specific TCR beta clonotypes were dominant, and in two of eight donors the single most frequent clonotype came from this HLA-C-restricted group.

Sequencing relied on an Illumina HiSeq 1500. TCRdb reanalyzed the raw reads on its own, using fastp at Q25 for trimming and MiXCR for clone calling, and kept in-frame beta chains. Rows with one shared CDR3 protein collapse into an entry with the most common genes and DNA. The sample table contains 100,000 or so distinct CDR3 sequences; only one count was recorded for 16% of them. Together, the top ten hold 8% of the sample. This clonotype was detected only a few times. Its antigen specificity is not known. Per-nucleotide qualities are absent, and no much larger clonotype sits a single base away. Relative to germline, V is missing 4 bases and J is missing 5 bases, with 4 bases of the junction outside any gene match. The germline V gene (reference sequence) yields DFQATT for CDR1 and SNEGSKA for CDR2. The CDR3, from cysteine to phenylalanine, totals 13 residues. The sequence is cut down to CDR3 DNA, 39 bases in frame from base 1.

The specimen was PBMCs. The receptor's source is a human donor in good health (CMV status not recorded). Some clones in this sample may be carry-over from other donors' samples. The rearranged chain carries TRBV20-1 and TRBJ1-5; a stretch of 8 junction bases matches TRBD1. The DNA reads as follows: TGCAGTGCTACCCAGGGGGCAGATCAGCCCCAGCATTTT. It codes for CSATQGADQPQHF.